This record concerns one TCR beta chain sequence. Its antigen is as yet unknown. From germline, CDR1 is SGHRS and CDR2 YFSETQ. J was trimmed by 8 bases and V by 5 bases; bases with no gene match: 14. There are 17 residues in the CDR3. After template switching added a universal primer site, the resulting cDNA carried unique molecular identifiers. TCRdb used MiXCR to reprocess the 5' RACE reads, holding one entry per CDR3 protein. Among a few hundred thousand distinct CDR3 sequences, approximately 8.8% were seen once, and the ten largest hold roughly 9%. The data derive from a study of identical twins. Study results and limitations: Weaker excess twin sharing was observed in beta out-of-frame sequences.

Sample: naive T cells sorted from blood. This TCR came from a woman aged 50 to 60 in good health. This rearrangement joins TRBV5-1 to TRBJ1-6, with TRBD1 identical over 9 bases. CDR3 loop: CASSPANRGRLDSPLHF. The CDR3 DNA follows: TGCGCCAGCAGTCCTGCAAACAGGGGGCGCTTGGATTCACCCCTCCACTTT.